This T cell receptor (beta chain) was captured by sequencing in a study of OX40 agonist ivuxolimab in advanced cancers. For context, the study as a whole: The costimulatory receptor OX40 (CD134) was targeted by ivuxolimab, a fully human IgG2 agonistic monoclonal antibody. The dose-escalation cohort was 82.7% male with a mean age of approximately 60 years, ranging from roughly 23 to 85. Prior anti-PD-1, anti-PD-L1 or anti-CTLA-4 therapy was permitted, and checkpoint inhibitors had been received by around 40% of dose-escalation patients. Of the 50 to 55 dose-escalation patients, hepatocellular carcinoma was present in about 20, melanoma in approximately 15, renal cell carcinoma in 9 and head and neck cancer in 9. The point of sequencing TCRbeta in the periphery was to test whether ivuxolimab changed TCR sequence diversity and drove clonal T-cell expansion. The paper describes the monotherapy dose-escalation part (N of about 57 patients) of the phase I trial of ivuxolimab. Intravenous ivuxolimab was administered to patients every 2 weeks at six dose levels: 0.01, 0.1, 0.3, 1.5, 3 and 10 mg/kg. Partial responses were achieved by three dose-escalation patients, of whom one had hepatocellular carcinoma and two had cutaneous melanoma.

Genomic DNA was extracted from sorted cells for sequencing of the TCRbeta CDR3 region. TCRbeta CDR3 regions were sequenced using the immunoSEQ Assay. Entries here come from immuneACCESS through TCRdb and include only in-frame sequences with V and J called. Some clones fail to appear in such tables; in the studies checked, an unresolved V gene covers under half of the shortfall, and the cause of the remainder is unknown. Present in this sample are 53,000 or so clones, around 87% of which were seen just once. Roughly 15% of the sample belongs to the ten largest clones. As regards this clone: Its recognized antigen is unknown. Base quality data are lacking; no much larger clone is found one base away.

General findings and caveats noted by the study authors: The antigen specificity of the clonally expanded peripheral T cells was not determined. Low levels of normalized T-cell clonal expansion were also seen in some patients who did not respond. After ivuxolimab, expanded clones were on average more numerous among CD8+ T cells than among CD4+ T cells. In the 0.1-3.0 mg/kg groups, partial responders had among the lowest normalized peripheral clonal expansion, particularly in CD8+ T cells. Clonal expansion of both CD4+ and CD8+ blood T cells was observed from baseline to week 6 at doses 0.1 to 3.0 mg/kg.

Inclusive of the bounding cysteine and phenylalanine, the CDR3 is 10 residues long. Only the CDR3 DNA is retained, 30 bases long and in frame from the first base. V and J lose 5 bases and 3 bases, and a span of 5 bases separates them. The germline V gene (reference sequence) supplies CDR1 GTSNPN and CDR2 SVGIG. The trial excluded patients who had a history of autoimmune disease or who were on systemic immunosuppression. Peripheral blood for TCR sequencing was collected from all dose cohorts at baseline, on cycle 4 day 1, and on cycle 7 day 1. The samples were drawn from a first-in-human, open-label, multicenter phase I dose-escalation trial of ivuxolimab. The trial enrolled adults with locally advanced or metastatic head and neck squamous cell, hepatocellular, melanoma or renal cell carcinoma. Before TCR sequencing, CD4+ T cells and CD8+ T cells from peripheral blood were sorted into separate populations.

This receptor was obtained from an adult with an advanced solid tumor such as melanoma, head and neck, liver or kidney cancer. The material was CD4+ or CD8+ T cells sorted from blood, obtained in a trial of the OX40 agonist ivuxolimab. Rearrangement joined TRBV30 to TRBJ2-7, with no confident D gene call. CDR3 region: CAWGNYEQYF. The DNA is as follows: TGTGCCTGGGGTAACTACGAGCAGTACTTC.